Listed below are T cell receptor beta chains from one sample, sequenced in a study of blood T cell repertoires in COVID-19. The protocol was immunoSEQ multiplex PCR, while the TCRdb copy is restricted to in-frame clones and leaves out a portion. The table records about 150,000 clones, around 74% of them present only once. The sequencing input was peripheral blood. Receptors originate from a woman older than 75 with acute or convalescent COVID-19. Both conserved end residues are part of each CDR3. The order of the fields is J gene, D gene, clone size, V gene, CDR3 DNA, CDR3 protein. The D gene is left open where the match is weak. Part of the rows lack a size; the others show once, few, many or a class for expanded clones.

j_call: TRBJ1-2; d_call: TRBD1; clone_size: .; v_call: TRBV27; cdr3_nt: TGTGCCAGCAGAACTAATAACCGGGACAGGGAGAAAATTTCCTATGGCTACACCTTC; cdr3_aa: CASRTNNRDREKISYGYTF
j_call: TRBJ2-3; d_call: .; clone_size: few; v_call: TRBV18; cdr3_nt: TGTGCCAGCTCACCACCGGGGACTTCACGCACAGATACGCAGTATTTT; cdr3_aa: CASSPPGTSRTDTQYF
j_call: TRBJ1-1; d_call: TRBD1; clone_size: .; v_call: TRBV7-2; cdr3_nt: TGTGCCAGCAGTGGACAGGGGGCGAACACTGAAGCTTTCTTT; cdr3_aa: CASSGQGANTEAFF
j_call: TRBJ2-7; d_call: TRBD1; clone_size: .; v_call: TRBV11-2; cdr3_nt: TGTGCCAGCAGCGCAGGGGACAGGGAGGTCCACGAGCAGTACTTC; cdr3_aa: CASSAGDREVHEQYF
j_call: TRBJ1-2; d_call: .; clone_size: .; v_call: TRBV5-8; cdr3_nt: TGTGCCAGCAGCTTGGCGCGGATATACTATGGCTACACCTTC; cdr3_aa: CASSLARIYYGYTF
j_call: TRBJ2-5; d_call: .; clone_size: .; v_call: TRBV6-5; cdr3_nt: TGTGCCAGCAGAAAATCCGGACAAGGCCAAGAGACCCAGTACTTC; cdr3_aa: CASRKSGQGQETQYF
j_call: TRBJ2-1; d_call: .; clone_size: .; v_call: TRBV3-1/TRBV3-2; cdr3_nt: TGTGCCAGCAGCCCCTCAGGCAGGGTGGTCCAGTTCTTC; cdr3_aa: CASSPSGRVVQFF
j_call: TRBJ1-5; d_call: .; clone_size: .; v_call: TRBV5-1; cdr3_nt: TGCGCCAGCAGCTTGGCTCCGGGGGAAGGTCAGCCCCAGCATTTT; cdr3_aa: CASSLAPGEGQPQHF
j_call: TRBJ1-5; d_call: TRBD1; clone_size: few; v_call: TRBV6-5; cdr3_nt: TGTGCCAGCAGTTCGGGACAGGGGAATGAGCCCCAGCATTTT; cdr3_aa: CASSSGQGNEPQHF
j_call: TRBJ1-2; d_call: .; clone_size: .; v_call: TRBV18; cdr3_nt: TGTGCCAGCTCACCGTCTAGGCCATGGGGCTACACCTTC; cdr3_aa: CASSPSRPWGYTF
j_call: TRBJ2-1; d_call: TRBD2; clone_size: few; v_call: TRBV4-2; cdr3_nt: TGTGCCAGCAGCCAAGCTAGCGGGGGGGCCCTCTACAATGAGCAGTTCTTC; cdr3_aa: CASSQASGGALYNEQFF
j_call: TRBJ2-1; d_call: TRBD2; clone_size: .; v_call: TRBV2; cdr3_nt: TGTGCCAGCAGGGGGGGGACCCTCTCCTACAATGAGCAGTTCTTC; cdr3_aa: CASRGGTLSYNEQFF
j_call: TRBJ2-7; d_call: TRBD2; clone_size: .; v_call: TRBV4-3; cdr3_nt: TGCGCCAGCAGCCGACTTAGCGGGGGGGCGTCCTACGAGCAGTACTTC; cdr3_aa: CASSRLSGGASYEQYF
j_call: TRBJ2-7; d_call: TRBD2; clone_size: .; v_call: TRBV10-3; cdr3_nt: TGTGCCACAGGGACTAGCGGCATCTACGAGCAGTACTTC; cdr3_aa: CATGTSGIYEQYF
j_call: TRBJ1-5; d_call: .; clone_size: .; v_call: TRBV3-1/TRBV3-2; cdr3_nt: TGTGCCAGCAGCCAAGATTTAGGGGCTAATCAGCCCCAGCATTTT; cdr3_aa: CASSQDLGANQPQHF
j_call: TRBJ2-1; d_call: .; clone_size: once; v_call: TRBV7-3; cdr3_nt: TGTGCCAGCAGCTTAACGGGGGGTCTCGAGCAGTTCTTC; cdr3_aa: CASSLTGGLEQFF
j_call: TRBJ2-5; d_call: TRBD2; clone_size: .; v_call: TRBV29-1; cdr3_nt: TGCAGCGCTCTACCGGGACTAGCGGGGGAGGCCCAGTACTTC; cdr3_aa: CSALPGLAGEAQYF
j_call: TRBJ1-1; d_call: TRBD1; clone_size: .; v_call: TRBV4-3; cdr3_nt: TGCGCCAGCAGCCACGGGACAGTGGTTGGCACTGAAGCTTTCTTT; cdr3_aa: CASSHGTVVGTEAFF
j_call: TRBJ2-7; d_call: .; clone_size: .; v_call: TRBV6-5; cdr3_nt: TGTGCCAGCAGTTACTCGACAGGCCCTTACGAGCAGTACTTC; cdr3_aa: CASSYSTGPYEQYF
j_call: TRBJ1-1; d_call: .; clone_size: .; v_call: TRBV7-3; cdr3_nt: TGTGCCAGCAGCTTAGCAGGGAATTTGGGCACTGAAGCTTTCTTT; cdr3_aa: CASSLAGNLGTEAFF
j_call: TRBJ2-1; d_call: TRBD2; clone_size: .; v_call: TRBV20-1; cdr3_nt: TGCAGTGCTAGTCCCAGCGGGAGGATATACAATGAGCAGTTCTTC; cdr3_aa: CSASPSGRIYNEQFF
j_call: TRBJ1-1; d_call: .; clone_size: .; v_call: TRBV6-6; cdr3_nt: TGTGCCAGCAGTTACTCCACAGTGGGCACTGAAGCTTTCTTT; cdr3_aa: CASSYSTVGTEAFF
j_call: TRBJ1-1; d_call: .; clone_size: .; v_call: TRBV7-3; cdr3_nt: TGTGCCAGCAGCTTTTACAGGGACACTGAAGCTTTCTTT; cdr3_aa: CASSFYRDTEAFF
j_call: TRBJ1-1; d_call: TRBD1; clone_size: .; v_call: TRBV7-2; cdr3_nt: TGTGCCAGCAGCTGGACAGGGTTGAACACTGAAGCTTTCTTT; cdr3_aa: CASSWTGLNTEAFF
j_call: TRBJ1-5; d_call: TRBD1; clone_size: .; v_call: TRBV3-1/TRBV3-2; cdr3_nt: TGTGCCAGCAGCCCGGGACAGAGTAGTCAGCCCCAGCATTTT; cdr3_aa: CASSPGQSSQPQHF
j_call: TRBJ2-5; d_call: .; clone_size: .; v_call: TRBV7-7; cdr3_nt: TGTGCTAGCAGCCAACTAGGGCAAGAGACCCAGTACTTC; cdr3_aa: CASSQLGQETQYF
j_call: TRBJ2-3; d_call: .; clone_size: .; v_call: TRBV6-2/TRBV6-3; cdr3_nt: TGTGCCAGCAGTCAGCCCGGGGGAACCCTCACAGATACGCAGTATTTT; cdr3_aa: CASSQPGGTLTDTQYF
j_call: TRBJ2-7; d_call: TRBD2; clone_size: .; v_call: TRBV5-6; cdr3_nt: TGTGCCAGCAGCTTTGGGGCTAGCGGGGGCTACGAGCAGTACTTC; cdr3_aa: CASSFGASGGYEQYF
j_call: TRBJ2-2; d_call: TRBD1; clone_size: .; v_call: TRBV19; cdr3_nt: TGTGCCACAAAGGACAGGGGGACCGGGGAGCTGTTTTTT; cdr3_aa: CATKDRGTGELFF
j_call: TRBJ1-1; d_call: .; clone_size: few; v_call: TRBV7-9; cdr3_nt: TGTGCCAGCAGCAGAGGGCAGGGGTGGACTGAAGCTTTCTTT; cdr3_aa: CASSRGQGWTEAFF
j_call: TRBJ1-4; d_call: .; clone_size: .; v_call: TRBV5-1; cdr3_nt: TGCGCCAGCAGCTTGGGACAGACTCCAACTAATGAAAAACTGTTTTTT; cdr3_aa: CASSLGQTPTNEKLFF
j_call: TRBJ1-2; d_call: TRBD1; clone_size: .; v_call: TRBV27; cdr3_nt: TGTGCCAGCAAACCAACAGGGGCCCTCTCCGCCTGGGATGGCTACACCTTC; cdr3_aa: CASKPTGALSAWDGYTF
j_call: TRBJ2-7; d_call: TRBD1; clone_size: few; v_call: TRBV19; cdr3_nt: TGTGCCAGTAGTATAGAATGGACAGGGAGCTCCTACGAGCAGTACTTC; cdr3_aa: CASSIEWTGSSYEQYF
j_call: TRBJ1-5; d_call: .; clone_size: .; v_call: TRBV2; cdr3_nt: TGTGCCAGCAGTGAAGAGGCAGGGGCTAAGCCCCAGCATTTT; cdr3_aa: CASSEEAGAKPQHF
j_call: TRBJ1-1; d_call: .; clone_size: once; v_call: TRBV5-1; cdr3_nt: TGCGCCAGCAGCTTGGGCATTTCAGGGGCAGTCGCTGAAGCTTTCTTT; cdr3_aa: CASSLGISGAVAEAFF
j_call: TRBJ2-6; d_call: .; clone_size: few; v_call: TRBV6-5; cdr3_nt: TGTGCCAGCACTCAGGGTTCCGGGGCCAACGTCCTGACTTTC; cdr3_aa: CASTQGSGANVLTF
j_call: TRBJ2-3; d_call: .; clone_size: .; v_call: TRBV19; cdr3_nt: TGTGCCAGTAGTAATCGGGGGAGGACAGATACGCAGTATTTT; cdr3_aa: CASSNRGRTDTQYF
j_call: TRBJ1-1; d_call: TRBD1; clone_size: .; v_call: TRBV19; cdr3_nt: TGTGCCAGTAGTATAAAGGACAGGGGCCCTGAAGCTTTCTTT; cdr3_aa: CASSIKDRGPEAFF
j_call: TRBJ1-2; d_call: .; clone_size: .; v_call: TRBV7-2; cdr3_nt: TGTGCCAGCAGCCGTCAGGGGCATGGCTACACCTTC; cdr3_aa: CASSRQGHGYTF
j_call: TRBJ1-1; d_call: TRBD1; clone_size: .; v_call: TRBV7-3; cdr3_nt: TGTGCCAGCAGCAGGGGACAGATGAACACTGAAGCTTTCTTT; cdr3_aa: CASSRGQMNTEAFF
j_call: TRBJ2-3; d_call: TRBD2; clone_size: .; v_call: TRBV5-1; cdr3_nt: TGCGCCAGCAGCTTGTTAGCGGGAGGGGTAGATACGCAGTATTTT; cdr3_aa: CASSLLAGGVDTQYF
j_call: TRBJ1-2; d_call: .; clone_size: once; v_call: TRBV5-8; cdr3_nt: TGTGCCAGCAGCTATACAGGACCCTCATATGGCTACACCTTC; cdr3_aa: CASSYTGPSYGYTF
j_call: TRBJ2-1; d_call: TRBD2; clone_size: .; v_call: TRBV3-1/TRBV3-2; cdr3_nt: TGTGCCAGCAGCCAAGACCCAGCGGGGGCTTACAATGAGCAGTTCTTC; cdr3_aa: CASSQDPAGAYNEQFF
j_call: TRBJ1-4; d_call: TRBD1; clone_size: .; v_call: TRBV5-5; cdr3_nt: TGTGCCAGCACCTCAACCCAGGGGGCAGGAGAAAAACTGTTTTTT; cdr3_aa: CASTSTQGAGEKLFF
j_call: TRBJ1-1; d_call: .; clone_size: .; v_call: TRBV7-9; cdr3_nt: TGTGCCAGCAGGGGCGGGAGGGAGACTGAAGCTTTCTTT; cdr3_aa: CASRGGRETEAFF
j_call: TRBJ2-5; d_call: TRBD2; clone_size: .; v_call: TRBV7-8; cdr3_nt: TGTGCCAGCAGCTCGAGAGATGCGGGGGTCCTGGGGGAGACCCAGTACTTC; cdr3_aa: CASSSRDAGVLGETQYF
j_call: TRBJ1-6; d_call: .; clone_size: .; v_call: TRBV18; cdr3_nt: TGTGCCAGCTCAATACAGGGTTATAATTCACCCCTCCACTTT; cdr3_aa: CASSIQGYNSPLHF
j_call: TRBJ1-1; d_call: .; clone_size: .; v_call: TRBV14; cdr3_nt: TGTGCCAGCAGCCAAGAACTAACGGGGTTTGCCACTGAAGCTTTCTTT; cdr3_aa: CASSQELTGFATEAFF
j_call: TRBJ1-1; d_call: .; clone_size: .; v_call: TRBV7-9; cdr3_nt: TGTGCCAGCAGCCGACAGAACACTGAAGCTTTCTTT; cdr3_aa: CASSRQNTEAFF
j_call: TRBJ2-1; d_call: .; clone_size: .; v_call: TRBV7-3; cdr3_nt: TGTGCCAGCAGCCCCCAAGCGCAAGGGGGAATGATCTTC; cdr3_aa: CASSPQAQGGMIF
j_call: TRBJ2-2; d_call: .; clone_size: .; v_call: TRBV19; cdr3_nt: TGTGCCAGTATCCCCCAGGGGCGGCATACCGGGGAGCTGTTTTTT; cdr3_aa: CASIPQGRHTGELFF
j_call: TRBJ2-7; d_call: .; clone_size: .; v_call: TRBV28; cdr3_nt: TGTGCCAGCAGGGCGGACGGGAGCTCCTACGAGCAGTACTTC; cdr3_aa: CASRADGSSYEQYF
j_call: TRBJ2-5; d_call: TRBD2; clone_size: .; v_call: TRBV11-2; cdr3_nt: TGTGCCAGCAGCTCCTCTAAGGTGGGCGGGAGGTTGCGCGAGACCCAGTACTTC; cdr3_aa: CASSSSKVGGRLRETQYF
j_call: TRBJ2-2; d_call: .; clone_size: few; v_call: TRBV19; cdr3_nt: TGTGCCAGTAGGGAGGGACCGACCGGGGAGCTGTTTTTT; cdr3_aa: CASREGPTGELFF
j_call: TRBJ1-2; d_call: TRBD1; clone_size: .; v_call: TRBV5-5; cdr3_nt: TGTGCCAGCAGCCTGAGGGACAGGGGGTTTTCCGATGGCTACACCTTC; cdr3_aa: CASSLRDRGFSDGYTF
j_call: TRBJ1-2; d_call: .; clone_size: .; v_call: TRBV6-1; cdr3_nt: TGTGCCAGCAGTGAATTTACAGGGATCTACACCTTC; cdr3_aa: CASSEFTGIYTF
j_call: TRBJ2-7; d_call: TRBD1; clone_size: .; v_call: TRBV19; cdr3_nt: TGTGCCAGTACCCTGGGACAGCTAAGGAACGAGCAGTACTTC; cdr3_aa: CASTLGQLRNEQYF